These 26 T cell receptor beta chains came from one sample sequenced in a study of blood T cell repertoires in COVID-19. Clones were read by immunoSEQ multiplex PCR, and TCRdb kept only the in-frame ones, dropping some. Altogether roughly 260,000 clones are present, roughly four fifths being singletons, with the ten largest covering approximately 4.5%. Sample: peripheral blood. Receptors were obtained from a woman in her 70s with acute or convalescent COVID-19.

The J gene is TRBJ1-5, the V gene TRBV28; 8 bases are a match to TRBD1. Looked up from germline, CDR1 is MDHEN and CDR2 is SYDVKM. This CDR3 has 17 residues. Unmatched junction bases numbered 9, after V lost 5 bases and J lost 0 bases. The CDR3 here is CASSLPTGDNSNQPQHF. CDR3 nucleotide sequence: TGTGCCAGCAGTCTCCCGACAGGGGATAATAGCAATCAGCCCCAGCATTTT.

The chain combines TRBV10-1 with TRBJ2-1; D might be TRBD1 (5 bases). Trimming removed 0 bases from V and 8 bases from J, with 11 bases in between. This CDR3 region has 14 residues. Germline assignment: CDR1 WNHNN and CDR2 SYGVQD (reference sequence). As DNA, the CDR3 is TGCGCCAGCAGTGAGTCGTACAGGAATGATGAGCAGTTCTTC. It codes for CASSESYRNDEQFF.

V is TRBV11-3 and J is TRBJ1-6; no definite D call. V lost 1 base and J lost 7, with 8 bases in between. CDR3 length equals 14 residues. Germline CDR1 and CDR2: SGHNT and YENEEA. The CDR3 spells CASSLGGKNSPLHF. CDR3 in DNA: TGTGCCAGCAGCTTAGGAGGGAAGAATTCACCCCTCCACTTT.

CDR3 region: CASSPDTKPGYGYTF. The CDR3 nucleotides read TGTGCCAGTAGTCCGGACACTAAACCCGGCTATGGCTACACCTTC. The chain joins TRBV19 to TRBJ1-2, with a weak D call TRBD1 (5 bases). Germline lookup yields CDR1 LNHDA and CDR2 SQIVND (reference sequence). The CDR3 extends over 15 amino acids. Trimming left V 5 bases short and J 4 bases short, with 17 bases between.

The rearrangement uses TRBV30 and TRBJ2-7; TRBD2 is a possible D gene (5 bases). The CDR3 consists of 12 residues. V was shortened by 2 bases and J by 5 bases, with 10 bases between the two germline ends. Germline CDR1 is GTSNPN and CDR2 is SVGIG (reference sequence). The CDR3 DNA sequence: TGTGCCTGGAGTCGAGGGATCCACGAGCAGTACTTC. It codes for CAWSRGIHEQYF.

The CDR3 loop is CAWSEGTGGATEAFF. The CDR3 DNA is TGTGCCTGGAGTGAAGGGACAGGCGGAGCGACTGAAGCTTTCTTT. The chain joins TRBV30 to TRBJ1-1; the match to TRBD1 covers 8 bases. The V segment lost 1 base and the J segment 5 bases; nucleotides outside the gene matches: 9. The germline V gene encodes CDR1 GTSNPN and CDR2 SVGIG (reference sequence). The CDR3 extends over 15 amino acids.

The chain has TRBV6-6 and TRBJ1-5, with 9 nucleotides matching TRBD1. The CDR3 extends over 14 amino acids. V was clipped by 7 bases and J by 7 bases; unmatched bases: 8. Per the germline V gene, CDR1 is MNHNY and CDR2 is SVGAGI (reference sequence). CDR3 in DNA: TGTGCCAGCACTGAACAGGGGGCTGGCCAGCCCCAGCATTTT. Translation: CASTEQGAGQPQHF.

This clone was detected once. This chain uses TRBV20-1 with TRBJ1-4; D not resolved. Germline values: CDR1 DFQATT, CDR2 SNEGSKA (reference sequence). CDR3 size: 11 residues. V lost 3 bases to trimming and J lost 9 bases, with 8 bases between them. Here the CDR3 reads CSASDGKKLFF. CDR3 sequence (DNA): TGCAGTGCTAGCGACGGGAAAAAACTGTTTTTT.

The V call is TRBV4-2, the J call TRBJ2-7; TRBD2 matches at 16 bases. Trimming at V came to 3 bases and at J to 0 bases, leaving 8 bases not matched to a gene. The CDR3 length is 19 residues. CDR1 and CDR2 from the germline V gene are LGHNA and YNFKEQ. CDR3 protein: CASSQAPGLAGGSSYEQYF. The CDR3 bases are TGTGCCAGCAGCCAGGCACCGGGACTAGCGGGGGGGAGCTCCTACGAGCAGTACTTC.

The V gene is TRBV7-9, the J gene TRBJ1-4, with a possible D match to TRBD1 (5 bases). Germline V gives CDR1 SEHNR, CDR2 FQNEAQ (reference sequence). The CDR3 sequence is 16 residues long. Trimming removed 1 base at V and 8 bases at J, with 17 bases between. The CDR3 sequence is CASSLGDRQIGEKLFF. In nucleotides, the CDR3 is TGTGCCAGCAGCTTAGGAGATCGACAGATAGGAGAAAAACTGTTTTTT.

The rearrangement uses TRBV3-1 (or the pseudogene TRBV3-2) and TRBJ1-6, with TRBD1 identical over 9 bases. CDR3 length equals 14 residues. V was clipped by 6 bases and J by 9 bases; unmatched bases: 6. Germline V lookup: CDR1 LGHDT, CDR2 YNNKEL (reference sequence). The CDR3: CASRRQGDSSPLHF. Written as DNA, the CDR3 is TGTGCCAGCAGACGACAGGGGGACAGTTCACCCCTCCACTTT.

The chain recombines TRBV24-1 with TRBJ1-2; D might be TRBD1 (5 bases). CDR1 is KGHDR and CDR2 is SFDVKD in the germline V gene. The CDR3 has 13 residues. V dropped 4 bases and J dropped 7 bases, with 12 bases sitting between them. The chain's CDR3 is CATSDREYGGYTF. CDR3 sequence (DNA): TGTGCCACCAGTGACAGGGAATACGGTGGCTACACCTTC.

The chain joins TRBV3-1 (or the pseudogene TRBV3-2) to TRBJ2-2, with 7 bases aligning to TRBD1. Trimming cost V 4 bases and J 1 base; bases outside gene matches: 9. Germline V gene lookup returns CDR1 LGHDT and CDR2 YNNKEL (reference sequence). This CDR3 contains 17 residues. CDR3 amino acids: CASSPPVRTGNTGELFF. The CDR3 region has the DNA TGTGCCAGCAGCCCTCCTGTTCGGACAGGGAACACCGGGGAGCTGTTTTTT.

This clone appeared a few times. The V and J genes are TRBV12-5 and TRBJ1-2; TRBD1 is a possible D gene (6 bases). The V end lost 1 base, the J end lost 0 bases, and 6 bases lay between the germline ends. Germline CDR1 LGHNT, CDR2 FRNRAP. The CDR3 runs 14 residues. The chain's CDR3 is CASGLGQANYGYTF. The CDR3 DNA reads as TGTGCTAGTGGTTTGGGACAGGCTAACTATGGCTACACCTTC.

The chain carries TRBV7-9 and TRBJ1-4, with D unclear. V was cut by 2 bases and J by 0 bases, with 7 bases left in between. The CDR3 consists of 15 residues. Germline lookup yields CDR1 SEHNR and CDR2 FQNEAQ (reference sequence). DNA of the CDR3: TGTGCCAGCAGCTTATACATTGCAACTAATGAAAAACTGTTTTTT. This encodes CASSLYIATNEKLFF.

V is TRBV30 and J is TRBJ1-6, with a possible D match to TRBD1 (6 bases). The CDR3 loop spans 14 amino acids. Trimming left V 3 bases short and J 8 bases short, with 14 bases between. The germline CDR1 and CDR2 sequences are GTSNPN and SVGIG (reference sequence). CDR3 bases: TGTGCCTGGAGGTGGACAGCAGACCATTCACCCCTCCACTTT. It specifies CAWRWTADHSPLHF. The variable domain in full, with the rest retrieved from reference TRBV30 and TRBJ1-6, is SQTIHQWPATLVQPVGSPLSLECTVEGTSNPNLYWYRQAAGRGLQLLFYSVGIGQISSEVPQNLSASRPQDRQFILSSKKLLLSDSGFYLCAWRWTADHSPLHFGNGTRLTVT.

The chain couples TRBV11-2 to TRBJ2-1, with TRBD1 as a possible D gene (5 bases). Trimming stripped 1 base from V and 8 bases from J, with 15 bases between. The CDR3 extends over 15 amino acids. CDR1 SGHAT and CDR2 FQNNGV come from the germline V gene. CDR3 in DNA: TGTGCCAGCAGCTTAGCAGGGTACAGAATGGATGAGCAGTTCTTC. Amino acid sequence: CASSLAGYRMDEQFF.

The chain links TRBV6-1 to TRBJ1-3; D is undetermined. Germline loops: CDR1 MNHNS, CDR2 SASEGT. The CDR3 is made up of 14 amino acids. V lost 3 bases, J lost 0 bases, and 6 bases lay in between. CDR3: CASSDPLSGNTIYF. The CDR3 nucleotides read TGTGCCAGCAGTGATCCCCTCTCTGGAAACACCATATATTTT.

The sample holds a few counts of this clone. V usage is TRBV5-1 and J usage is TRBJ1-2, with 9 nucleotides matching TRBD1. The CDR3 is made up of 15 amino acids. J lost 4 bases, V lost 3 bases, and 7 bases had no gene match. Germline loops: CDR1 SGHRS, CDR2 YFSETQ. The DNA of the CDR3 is TGCGCCAGCAGCTCCACCGGGACAGGGAGCTATGGCTACACCTTC. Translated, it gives CASSSTGTGSYGYTF.

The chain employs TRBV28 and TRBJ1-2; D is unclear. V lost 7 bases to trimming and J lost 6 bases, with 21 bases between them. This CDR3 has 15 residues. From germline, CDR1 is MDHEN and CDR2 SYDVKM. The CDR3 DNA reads TGTGCCAGCACCCTATCCCCGACCCCGGAGGATGGCTACACCTTC. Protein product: CASTLSPTPEDGYTF.

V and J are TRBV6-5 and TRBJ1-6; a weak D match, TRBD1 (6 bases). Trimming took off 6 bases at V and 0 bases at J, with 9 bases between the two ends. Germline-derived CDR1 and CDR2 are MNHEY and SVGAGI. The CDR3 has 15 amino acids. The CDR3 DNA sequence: TGTGCCAGCAGAGACAGGAGCTCCTATAATTCACCCCTCCACTTT. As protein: CASRDRSSYNSPLHF.

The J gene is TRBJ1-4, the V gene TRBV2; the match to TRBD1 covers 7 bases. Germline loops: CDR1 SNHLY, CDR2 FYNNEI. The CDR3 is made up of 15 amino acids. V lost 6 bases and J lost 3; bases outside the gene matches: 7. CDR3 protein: CASSKQGLPNEKLFF. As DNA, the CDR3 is TGTGCCAGCAGCAAACAGGGGTTACCTAATGAAAAACTGTTTTTT.

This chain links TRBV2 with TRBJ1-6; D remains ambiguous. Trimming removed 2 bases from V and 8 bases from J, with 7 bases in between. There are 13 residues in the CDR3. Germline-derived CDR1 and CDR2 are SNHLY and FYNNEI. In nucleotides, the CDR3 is TGTGCCAGCAGTGAAAATTCTTATTCACCCCTCCACTTT. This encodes CASSENSYSPLHF.

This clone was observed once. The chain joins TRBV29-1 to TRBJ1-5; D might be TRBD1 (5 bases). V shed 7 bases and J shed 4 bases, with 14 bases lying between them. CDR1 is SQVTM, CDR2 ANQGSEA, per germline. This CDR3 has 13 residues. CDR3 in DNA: TGCAGCGCCGCGACAGAGTTTAATCAGCCCCAGCATTTT. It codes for CSAATEFNQPQHF. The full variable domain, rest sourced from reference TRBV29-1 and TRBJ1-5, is SAVISQKPSRDICQRGTSLTIQCQVDSQVTMMFWYRQQPGQSLTLIATANQGSEATYESGFVIDKFPISRPNLTFSTLTVSNMSPEDSSIYLCSAATEFNQPQHFGDGTRLSIL.

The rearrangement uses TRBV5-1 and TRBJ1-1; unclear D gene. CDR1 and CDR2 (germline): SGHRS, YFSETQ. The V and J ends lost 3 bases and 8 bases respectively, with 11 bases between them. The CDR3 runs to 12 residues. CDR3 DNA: TGCGCCAGCAGCTCCCTATACGGGGAAGCTTTCTTT. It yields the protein CASSSLYGEAFF.

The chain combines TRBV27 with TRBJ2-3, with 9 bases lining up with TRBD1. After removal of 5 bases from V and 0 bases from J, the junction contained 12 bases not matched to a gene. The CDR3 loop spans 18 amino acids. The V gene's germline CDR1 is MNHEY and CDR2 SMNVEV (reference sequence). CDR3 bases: TGTGCCAGCAGTCTACAGGGGGCGCCCCTTACGAGCACAGATACGCAGTATTTT. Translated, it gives CASSLQGAPLTSTDTQYF.